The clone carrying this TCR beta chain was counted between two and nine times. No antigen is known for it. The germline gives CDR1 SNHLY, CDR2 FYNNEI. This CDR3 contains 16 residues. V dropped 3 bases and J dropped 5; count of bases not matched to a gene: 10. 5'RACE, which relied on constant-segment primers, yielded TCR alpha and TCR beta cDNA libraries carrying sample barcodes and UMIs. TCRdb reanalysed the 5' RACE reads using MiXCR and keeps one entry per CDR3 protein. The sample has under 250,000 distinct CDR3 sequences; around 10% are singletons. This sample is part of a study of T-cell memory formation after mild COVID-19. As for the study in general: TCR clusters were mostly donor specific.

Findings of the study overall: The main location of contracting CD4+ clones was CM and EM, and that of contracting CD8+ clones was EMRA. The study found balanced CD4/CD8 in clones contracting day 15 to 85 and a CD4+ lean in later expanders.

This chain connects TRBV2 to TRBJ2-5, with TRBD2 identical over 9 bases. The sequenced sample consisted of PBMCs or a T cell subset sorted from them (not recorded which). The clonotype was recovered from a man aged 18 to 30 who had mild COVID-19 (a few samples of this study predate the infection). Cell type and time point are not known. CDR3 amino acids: CASSDAAGGVYETQYF. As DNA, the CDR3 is TGTGCCAGCAGTGACGCGGCGGGGGGGGTCTACGAGACCCAGTACTTC.